Listed here are 7 T cell receptor beta chains from one sample, sequenced in a study of beta chain features in type 1 diabetes. The entirety of the isolated RNA underwent reverse transcription, so expressed TCRB transcripts were sequenced. Some clones are missing from TCRdb's copy, which holds only in-frame ones; the method was immunoSEQ multiplex PCR. The sample consists of approximately 380,000 clones, more than 13% of them appearing once. Sequenced input: naive CD4+ T cells from blood. The receptors derive from a woman aged 18-35 years in good health.

The chain couples TRBV5-1 to TRBJ2-5; 10 bases match TRBD1. CDR3 length: 15 amino acids. Germline CDR1 SGHRS, CDR2 YFSETQ. V shed 0 bases and J 4 bases; nucleotides not matched to a gene: 3. The CDR3 here is CASSLEGQGGETQYF. As DNA, the CDR3 is TGCGCCAGCAGCTTGGAAGGACAGGGGGGAGAGACCCAGTACTTC.

The gene calls are TRBV30 and TRBJ1-1; 7 nucleotides agree with TRBD1. Germline CDR1 is GTSNPN and CDR2 is SVGIG (reference sequence). V lost 3 bases to trimming and J lost 5 bases; unmatched junction nucleotides: 3. This CDR3 contains 12 residues. Here the CDR3 DNA reads TGTGCCTGGAGGACAGGGAGAACTGAAGCTTTCTTT. Translated: CAWRTGRTEAFF.

This clone came up a few times. The rearrangement joins TRBV7-8 to TRBJ2-1; 10 bases match TRBD2. The length of the CDR3 is 18 residues. Germline assignment: CDR1 SGHVS and CDR2 FQNEAQ. Germline trimming cut 1 base from V and 2 bases from J; bases unmatched to any gene: 8. CDR3 sequence: CASSLVPSGSVTYNEQFF. The CDR3 DNA reads as TGTGCCAGCAGCTTAGTTCCTAGCGGGAGTGTCACCTACAATGAGCAGTTCTTC.

The chain has TRBV9 and TRBJ2-7, with 11 bases matching TRBD2. Germline V gene sequence: CDR1 SGDLS, CDR2 YYNGEE. CDR3 length equals 16 residues. Losses at the gene ends were 0 bases for V and 2 bases for J; bases not matched to a gene: 4. CDR3: CASSVEGTSGTYEQYF. CDR3 DNA: TGTGCCAGCAGCGTAGAAGGGACTAGCGGAACCTACGAGCAGTACTTC.

The rearrangement uses TRBV2 and TRBJ2-3; D call uncertain. The CDR3 loop spans 14 amino acids. Germline V CDR1 and CDR2: SNHLY, FYNNEI. V lost 7 bases to trimming and J lost 0 bases, with 11 bases between them. The CDR3: CASTLSKSTDTQYF. The CDR3 DNA reads as TGTGCCAGCACCCTTAGCAAAAGCACAGATACGCAGTATTTT.

This chain joins TRBV30 and TRBJ2-7; TRBD1 matches 8 bases. The ends lost 0 bases at V and 3 bases at J; junction bases unmatched: 4. Germline V gene lookup returns CDR1 GTSNPN and CDR2 SVGIG (reference sequence). The CDR3 is 14 amino acids. DNA for the CDR3: TGTGCCTGGAGTGTACAGGGGGGTTTCTACGAGCAGTACTTC. Its protein is CAWSVQGGFYEQYF.

The chain carries TRBV28 and TRBJ2-7; 7 bases are shared with TRBD1. The CDR3 is made up of 16 amino acids. V dropped 6 bases and J dropped 4; count of bases not matched to a gene: 15. CDR1 and CDR2 (germline): MDHEN, SYDVKM. The CDR3: CASRPVGATGRYEQYF. The CDR3 coding sequence is TGTGCCAGCAGACCCGTCGGGGCGACAGGGCGGTACGAGCAGTACTTC.